This T cell receptor beta chain was recorded in a study of T cells after yellow fever vaccination (dated by TCRdb to between 2017 and 2020). With respect to the entire study: Using CD3, CD45RA, CCR7 and CD95 staining, memory subsets (EM, EMRA, CM and Tscm) were sorted on a BD FACS Aria III. The SMART-Seq v4 Ultra Low Input RNA kit was used to prepare libraries from fractions with low cell numbers. To follow T-cell clones before and after primary and booster YFV17D yellow fever vaccination, bulk TCR alpha and beta repertoires were sequenced over time. Two healthy male donors, one aged 18 to 30 and one aged 30 to 40 years, were included in the cohort. Blood was collected at multiple timepoints before and after primary and secondary immunization, and bulk PBMC replicates and cell subsets were isolated. Memory subsets were sorted on days 0, 15 and 45 and at 18 months after primary vaccination, and on days 0, 15 and 45 after the 30-year booster. The research as a whole found: A small fraction of clonotypes showed up in both the CD4 and CD8 compartments, probably as a result of convergent recombination. The secondary T-cell response was found to be weaker but faster than the primary response, with a peak reached on day 5 rather than on day 15. Computational filtering was needed because FACS-sorted repertoires could contain abundant contaminating clonotypes from the bulk population. In the sorted memory subsets on day 0, nearly all vaccine-responding clonotypes were below the level of detection. Because only a couple of donors were included in the study, the extent to which the findings can be generalized is limited. After the booster, most of the clones that had expanded following primary vaccination were detected again (approximately 95% of CD4 and around 88% of CD8), which suggests that memory was broadly maintained.

TCR cDNA was synthesized by 5'RACE template switching, which introduced a universal primer site and unique molecular identifiers. Priming of cDNA synthesis was performed from both the TCR alpha and TCR beta constant segments. Libraries were amplified in two PCR steps, with sample barcodes and sequencing adapters added in the second step. Sequencing of libraries was performed on Illumina HiSeq 2500 (2x100 bp) or NovaSeq (2x150 bp). As for the authors' bioinformatics: Reads were demultiplexed and collapsed into UMI consensus sequences with MIGEC, and V(D)J alignment was performed with MiXCR. Using edgeR on replicate PBMC samples, clonotypes were called vaccine-responding if FDR was below 0.01 and the log2 fold change was above 5 up to day 15. CD4 or CD8 identity was assigned to each bulk clonotype according to whether the clonotype was present at higher abundance in the sequenced CD4 repertoire or the sequenced CD8 repertoire. To estimate the distribution of each clone across memory phenotypes, clonotype frequencies in memory subsets were weighted by FACS-sorted cell numbers. TCRdb reworked the public reads: Q25 trimming with fastp, MiXCR clone assembly, productive beta chains retained. Each entry is one CDR3 protein sequence, shown with its most common DNA and genes. Here the V and J calls rest on TCRdb's processing, not on the authors' analysis. The sample has roughly 30,000 distinct CDR3 sequences on record, approximately 10% of them singletons. The top ten clones comprise 12% of the sample.

This clonotype was observed at least ten times. Qualities for individual bases were not recorded, and no much larger clone is one base off. The treatment or condition label for this specimen denotes: live attenuated yellow fever vaccine strain. PBMCs were isolated from peripheral blood using a standard Ficoll-Paque protocol. RNA from sorted memory subsets was extracted with the RNeasy Micro Kit. The clonotype originates from a man younger than 35 who received the YFV17D yellow fever vaccine. The input for sequencing was PBMCs, either bulk or a sorted T-cell subset (CD4+, CD8+, memory, or dextramer-sorted; not recorded which), taken around 15 days after the first yellow fever vaccination.

The CDR3 has the sequence CATTPQGGGMNECYTF. The DNA sequence reads TGTGCCACAACCCCGCAAGGCGGGGGGATGAACGAGTGCTACACCTTC. The chain joins TRBV6-5 to TRBJ1-2, and perhaps TRBD1 as D gene, on 5 matching bases. Taken from cysteine to phenylalanine, the CDR3 has 16 residues. The sequence is cut down to CDR3 DNA, 48 bases in frame from base 1. The germline V gene specifies MNHEY as CDR1 and SVGAGI as CDR2. V loses 10 bases of germline sequence and J loses 9 bases, and the interval between the two ends is 30 bases.